One sample yielded the 27 T cell receptor beta chains listed below, sequenced in a study of T cells in Graves' hyperthyroidism and ophthalmopathy. There were TCR beta CDR3 regions amplified from RNA transcripts. First-round RT-PCR with HTBI primers amplified the TCR CDR3 region. TCRdb reprocessed the multiplex PCR reads with MiXCR, giving one entry per CDR3 protein. The table lists more than 600,000 distinct CDR3 sequences, around 15% of them singletons. Specimen: blood. These receptors were obtained from a man aged 18-30 years with Graves' hyperthyroidism.

In its sample, this clonotype was seen many times. The rearrangement links TRBV28 to TRBJ2-3; 8 bases line up with TRBD1. Per the germline V gene, CDR1 is MDHEN and CDR2 is SYDVKM. CDR3 length: 13 residues. The CDR3 DNA follows: TGTGCAACTTCGGGACAGGGCACAGATACGCAGTATTTT. This translates into CATSGQGTDTQYF.

This clonotype was seen ten or more times. V and J are TRBV28 and TRBJ2-7; unclear D gene. Germline V lookup: CDR1 MDHEN, CDR2 SYDVKM. This CDR3 has 13 residues. The germline V and J ends were trimmed by 1 base and 3 bases, with 7 bases remaining between them. CDR3: CASSLSRSYEQYF. In DNA form, the CDR3 reads TGTGCCAGCAGTTTATCCAGAAGCTACGAGCAGTACTTC.

The rearrangement joins TRBV3-1 to TRBJ2-5; the D is unclear. Trimming cost V 2 bases and J 10 bases, with 11 bases left between them. Germline V gene lookup returns CDR1 LGHDT and CDR2 YNNKEL (reference sequence). The CDR3 has 12 residues. CDR3 in amino acids: CASSQFSSLQYF. The DNA for the CDR3 is TGTGCCAGCAGCCAATTTAGCTCCCTCCAGTACTTC.

Many counts were recorded for this clonotype. The CDR3, as DNA: TGTGCCAGCAGCTTTTCTGGGGACGAGCAGTACTTC. Translated: CASSFSGDEQYF. V and J are TRBV7-9 and TRBJ2-7, with D unclear. Trimming shortened V by 3 bases and J by 5 bases, and 8 bases separated the two germline ends. The CDR3 runs 12 residues. Germline V gives CDR1 SEHNR, CDR2 FQNEAQ (reference sequence).

This clonotype showed up many times. V is TRBV12-3 or TRBV12-4 and J is TRBJ2-3; D is uncertain. The V gene lost 6 bases and the J gene lost 0 bases, with 13 bases spanning the gap. The CDR3 extends over 15 amino acids. The CDR3 nucleotides read TGTGCCAGCAGCCCGGATGGGTATAGCACAGATACGCAGTATTTT. It specifies CASSPDGYSTDTQYF.

This clonotype was counted a few times. The rearrangement uses TRBV12-3 or TRBV12-4 and TRBJ2-3; TRBD2 is a possible D gene (5 bases). The V and J ends lost 5 bases and 3 bases respectively, with 18 bases between them. The CDR3 totals 16 residues. The CDR3 coding sequence is TGTGCCAGCAGTGCCCCTAGCAGTACGGGGACAGATACGCAGTATTTT. Translating gives CASSAPSSTGTDTQYF.

This clonotype occurred many times. The CDR3 here is CATREWATKNIQYF. The CDR3 DNA reads as TGTGCCACCCGGGAGTGGGCAACCAAAAACATTCAGTACTTC. This chain uses TRBV6-2 or TRBV6-3 with TRBJ2-4; D is perhaps TRBD2 (6 bases). Germline V gene lookup returns CDR1 MNHEY and CDR2 SVGEGT. The CDR3 has 14 residues. Trimming removed 10 bases at V and 2 bases at J, with 15 bases between.

This clonotype was observed a handful of times. The V and J genes are TRBV20-1 and TRBJ1-3; a possible D gene is TRBD1 (6 bases). The CDR3 loop spans 14 amino acids. Germline assignment: CDR1 DFQATT and CDR2 SNEGSKA (reference sequence). Between the trimmed V and J ends, which lost 5 bases and 3 bases, there was a span of 14 bases. CDR3 protein: CSAPRTGHGNTIYF. As DNA, the CDR3 is TGCAGTGCTCCTAGAACAGGGCATGGAAACACCATATATTTT.

This clonotype appeared many times. CDR3 bases: TGTGCCAGCAGTTTCCCCCCAAGCACAGATACGCAGTATTTT. It translates to CASSFPPSTDTQYF. This chain connects TRBV28 to TRBJ2-3; no clear D. Germline CDR1 MDHEN, CDR2 SYDVKM. Trimming stripped 3 bases from V and 0 bases from J, with 7 bases between. The CDR3 covers 14 residues.

At least ten counts were recorded for this clonotype. This chain links TRBV11-1 with TRBJ1-1, with TRBD1 identical over 7 bases. Germline V gene sequence: CDR1 SGHAT, CDR2 FQDESV (reference sequence). CDR3 length equals 13 residues. With V trimmed by 6 bases and J by 5 bases, 6 bases remained unmatched. The CDR3 loop reads CASSDRARTEAFF. CDR3 bases: TGTGCCAGCAGTGACAGGGCGAGGACTGAAGCTTTCTTT.

At least ten counts were recorded for this clonotype. The chain links TRBV14 to TRBJ2-1; D may be TRBD1 or TRBD2 (6 bases each). Trimming took 4 bases from V and 0 from J, leaving 16 bases between them. The germline CDR1 and CDR2 sequences are SGHDN and FVKESK. This CDR3 is 17 amino acids long. CDR3: CASSRASGAGSYNEQFF. CDR3 sequence (DNA): TGTGCCAGCAGCCGGGCGTCGGGGGCAGGCTCCTACAATGAGCAGTTCTTC. Variable domain in full (rest from reference TRBV14 and TRBJ2-1): EAGVTQFPSHSVIEKGQTVTLRCDPISGHDNLYWYRRVMGKEIKFLLHFVKESKQDESGMPNNRFLAERTGGTYSTLKVQPAELEDSGVYFCASSRASGAGSYNEQFFGPGTRLTVL.

The sample holds many counts of this clonotype. This chain connects TRBV2 to TRBJ1-1; the D gene is possibly TRBD1 (6 bases). Trimming removed 4 bases from V and 0 bases from J, with 9 bases in between. Per germline, CDR1 SNHLY and CDR2 FYNNEI. The CDR3 loop spans 14 amino acids. Here the CDR3 DNA reads TGTGCCAGCAGTGGGCGACAGGTGAACACTGAAGCTTTCTTT. Amino acid sequence: CASSGRQVNTEAFF.

This sequence joins TRBV28 and TRBJ1-5, with D maybe TRBD1 (5 bases). This CDR3 comprises 14 residues. The germline V gene has CDR1 MDHEN and CDR2 SYDVKM. Trimming shortened V by 5 bases and J by 7 bases, and 15 bases separated the two germline ends. The CDR3 loop reads CASSPAGGVQPQHF. The CDR3 nucleotides are TGTGCCAGCAGTCCCGCGGGGGGAGTCCAGCCCCAGCATTTT.

This clonotype was seen repeatedly, ten times or more. The chain links TRBV28 to TRBJ2-3, with 10 positions matching TRBD2. The CDR3 contains 17 residues. Germline CDR1 and CDR2: MDHEN and SYDVKM. V shed 5 bases and J 6 bases; nucleotides not matched to a gene: 14. The CDR3: CASSPVGLAGASDTQYF. The DNA for the CDR3 is TGTGCCAGCAGTCCGGTGGGGCTAGCGGGAGCAAGTGATACGCAGTATTTT.

This clonotype was observed at least ten times. The genes are TRBV7-2 and TRBJ2-7, with 9 bases identical to TRBD1. Germline V lookup: CDR1 SGHTA, CDR2 FQGNSA. This CDR3 has 14 amino acids. Trimming removed 5 bases from V and 5 bases from J; junction bases left unmatched: 7. This chain's CDR3 is CASSVGTGSHEQYF. The DNA of the CDR3 is TGTGCCAGCAGCGTGGGGACAGGGAGCCACGAGCAGTACTTC.

This clonotype occurred a few times. The chain uses TRBV4-1 and TRBJ1-5; D gene unclear. Germline V gene data show CDR1 as MGHRA and CDR2 as YSYEKL. CDR3 size: 15 residues. V lost 7 bases and J 6 bases, leaving 19 bases between the germline ends. CDR3 coding DNA: TGCGCCAGCACCCTCACCCGTTCCTCGGGTCAGCCCCAGCATTTT. This codes for CASTLTRSSGQPQHF.

Here the CDR3 DNA reads TGTGCCAGCAGCGAATCAACGGGACGACCCTACGAGCAGTACTTC. It encodes CASSESTGRPYEQYF. This chain connects TRBV28 to TRBJ2-7; D possibly uses TRBD1 or TRBD2 (5 bases each). Trimming cost V 6 bases and J 2 bases, with 17 bases left between them. Germline assignment: CDR1 MDHEN and CDR2 SYDVKM. The CDR3 loop spans 15 amino acids.

V usage is TRBV4-1 and J usage is TRBJ2-7; 8 bases map to TRBD2. The CDR3 contains 17 residues. Germline V gene sequence: CDR1 MGHRA, CDR2 YSYEKL. V lost 0 bases and J lost 5; bases outside the gene matches: 12. This CDR3 is CASSQERFTGGLDEQYF. CDR3 DNA: TGCGCCAGCAGCCAAGAACGGTTCACGGGAGGGCTGGACGAGCAGTACTTC.

Ten or more counts support this clonotype. The chain couples TRBV12-3 or TRBV12-4 to TRBJ1-1; TRBD1 aligns across 8 bases. V was clipped by 5 bases and J by 4 bases; unmatched bases: 9. The CDR3 runs to 15 residues. The CDR3, as DNA: TGTGCCAGCAGTCACCCGACAGGGGCGAGCACTGAAGCTTTCTTT. This gives the protein CASSHPTGASTEAFF.

The V gene is TRBV5-1, the J gene TRBJ2-7, with a weak D call TRBD1 (5 bases). V shed 4 bases and J shed 6 bases, with 20 bases lying between them. Per the germline V gene, CDR1 is SGHRS and CDR2 is YFSETQ. The length of the CDR3 is 15 residues. CDR3 nucleotide sequence: TGCGCCAGCAGCCCGGACATACCTTTGCCCGGCGAGCAGTACTTC. It is translated as CASSPDIPLPGEQYF.

This clonotype has only a few counts. The rearrangement joins TRBV6-2 or TRBV6-3 to TRBJ1-1, with a possible D match to TRBD1 (5 bases). Deletions cut 7 bases from V and 5 bases from J, with 14 bases between. This CDR3 contains 13 residues. Germline V gene lookup returns CDR1 MNHEY and CDR2 SVGEGT. In nucleotides, the CDR3 is TGTGCCAGCACGACTGGGGGGGGAACTGAAGCTTTCTTT. Amino acid sequence: CASTTGGGTEAFF.

In its sample, this clonotype was seen many times. The chain links TRBV11-1 to TRBJ1-1, with TRBD1 as a possible D gene (5 bases). V lost 4 bases and J 1 base, leaving 16 bases between the germline ends. CDR1 and CDR2 from the germline V gene are SGHAT and FQDESV (reference sequence). CDR3 length equals 16 residues. CDR3 DNA: TGTGCCAGCAGCTCCTCGCCAGGGCTAGAGAACACTGAAGCTTTCTTT. Its translation is CASSSSPGLENTEAFF.

At least ten counts were recorded for this clonotype. The chain is built from TRBV28 and TRBJ2-3, with no clear D. In germline, CDR1 is MDHEN, CDR2 SYDVKM. This CDR3 contains 13 residues. The V and J ends lost 1 base and 0 bases respectively, with 2 bases between them. The CDR3 loop is CASSLYSTDTQYF. In DNA, the CDR3 is TGTGCCAGCAGTTTATATAGCACAGATACGCAGTATTTT.

This clonotype was seen at least ten times. The V gene is TRBV28, the J gene TRBJ2-3, with TRBD1 as a possible D gene (5 bases). V was shortened by 5 bases and J by 1 base, with 16 bases between the two germline ends. CDR3 length equals 16 residues. Per germline, CDR1 MDHEN and CDR2 SYDVKM. The CDR3, as DNA: TGTGCCAGCAGTCTGGACCAGGGTGCTGGCACAGATACGCAGTATTTT. Its protein product is CASSLDQGAGTDTQYF.

The V and J genes are TRBV14 and TRBJ2-3, with a tentative D call TRBD2 (6 bases). Trimming cost V 5 bases and J 1 base, with 13 bases left between them. Germline V gives CDR1 SGHDN, CDR2 FVKESK. This CDR3 is 15 amino acids long. CDR3 sequence (DNA): TGTGCCAGCAGCTTCGGAGGGATCGGCACAGATACGCAGTATTTT. Residues: CASSFGGIGTDTQYF.

The sample holds many counts of this clonotype. The J gene is TRBJ1-2, the V gene TRBV7-8, with 7 bases matching TRBD1. Per the germline V gene, CDR1 is SGHVS and CDR2 is FQNEAQ. The V gene end was trimmed by 5 bases and the J gene end by 4 bases; junction bases not matched to a gene: 10. There are 15 residues in the CDR3. CDR3 loop: CASSRDNRGPYGYTF. The CDR3 DNA is TGTGCCAGCAGCCGGGACAACAGGGGCCCCTATGGCTACACCTTC.

This rearrangement joins TRBV20-1 to TRBJ2-7; 8 bases are a match to TRBD1. V shed 3 bases, J shed 4 bases, and the junction held 5 bases outside the gene matches. CDR1 DFQATT and CDR2 SNEGSKA come from the germline V gene (reference sequence). This CDR3 has 13 residues. CDR3 region: CSARRQGSYEQYF. The CDR3 bases are TGCAGTGCTAGGAGACAGGGGTCTTACGAGCAGTACTTC.